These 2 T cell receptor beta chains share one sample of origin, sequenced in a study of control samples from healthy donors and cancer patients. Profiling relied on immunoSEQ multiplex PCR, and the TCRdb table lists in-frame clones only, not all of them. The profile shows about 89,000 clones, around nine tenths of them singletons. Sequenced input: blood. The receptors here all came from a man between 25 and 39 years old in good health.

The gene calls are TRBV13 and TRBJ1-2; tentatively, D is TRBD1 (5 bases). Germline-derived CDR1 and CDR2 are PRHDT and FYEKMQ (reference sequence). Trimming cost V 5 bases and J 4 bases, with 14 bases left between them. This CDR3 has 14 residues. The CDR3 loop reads CASSRSHGTYGYTF. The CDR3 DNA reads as TGTGCCAGCAGCCGTTCTCATGGGACCTATGGCTACACCTTC.

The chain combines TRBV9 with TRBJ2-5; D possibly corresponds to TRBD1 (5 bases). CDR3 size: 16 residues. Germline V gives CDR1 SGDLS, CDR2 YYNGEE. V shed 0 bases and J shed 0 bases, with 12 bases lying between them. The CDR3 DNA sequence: TGTGCCAGCAGCGTAGGGGGCAGCACGTACCAAGAGACCCAGTACTTC. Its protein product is CASSVGGSTYQETQYF.